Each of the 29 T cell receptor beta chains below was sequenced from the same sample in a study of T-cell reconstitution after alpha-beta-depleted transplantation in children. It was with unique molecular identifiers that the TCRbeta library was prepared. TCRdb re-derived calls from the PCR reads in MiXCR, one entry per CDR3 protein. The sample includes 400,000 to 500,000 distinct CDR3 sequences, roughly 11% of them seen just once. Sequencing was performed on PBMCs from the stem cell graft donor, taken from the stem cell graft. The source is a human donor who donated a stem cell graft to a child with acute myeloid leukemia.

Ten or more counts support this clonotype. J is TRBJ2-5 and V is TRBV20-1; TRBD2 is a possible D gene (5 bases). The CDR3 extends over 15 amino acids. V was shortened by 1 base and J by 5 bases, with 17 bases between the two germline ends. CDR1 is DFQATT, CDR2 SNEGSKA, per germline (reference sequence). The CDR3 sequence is CSARAGPGVGETQYF. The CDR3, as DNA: TGCAGTGCTAGAGCAGGTCCCGGGGTTGGGGAGACCCAGTACTTC.

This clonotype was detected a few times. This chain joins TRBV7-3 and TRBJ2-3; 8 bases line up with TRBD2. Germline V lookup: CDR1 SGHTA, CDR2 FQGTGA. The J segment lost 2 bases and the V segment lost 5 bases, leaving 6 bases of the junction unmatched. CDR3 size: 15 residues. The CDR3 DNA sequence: TGTGCCAGCAGCCCGACCGGGGGGGCCACAGATACGCAGTATTTT. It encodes CASSPTGGATDTQYF.

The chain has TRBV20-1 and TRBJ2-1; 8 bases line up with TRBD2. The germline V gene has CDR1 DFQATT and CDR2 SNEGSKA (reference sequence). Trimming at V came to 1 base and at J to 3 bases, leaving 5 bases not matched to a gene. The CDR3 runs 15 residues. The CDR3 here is CSARGVAGNYNEQFF. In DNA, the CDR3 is TGCAGTGCTAGAGGGGTAGCGGGGAACTACAATGAGCAGTTCTTC.

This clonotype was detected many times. The CDR3 loop reads CASSLEGSYNEQFF. CDR3 sequence (DNA): TGTGCCAGCAGCTTGGAGGGCTCCTACAATGAGCAGTTCTTC. The chain uses TRBV7-9 and TRBJ2-1; D may be TRBD2 (6 bases). With 3 bases removed from V and 0 bases from J, the gap between germline ends came to 6 bases. The CDR3 sequence is 14 residues long. From germline, CDR1 is SEHNR and CDR2 FQNEAQ (reference sequence).

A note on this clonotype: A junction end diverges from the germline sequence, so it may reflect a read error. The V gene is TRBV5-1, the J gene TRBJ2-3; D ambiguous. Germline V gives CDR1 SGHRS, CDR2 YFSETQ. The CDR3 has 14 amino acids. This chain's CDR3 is CASGLMEETDTQYF. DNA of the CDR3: TGCGCCAGCGGCTTGATGGAAGAGACAGATACGCAGTATTTT.

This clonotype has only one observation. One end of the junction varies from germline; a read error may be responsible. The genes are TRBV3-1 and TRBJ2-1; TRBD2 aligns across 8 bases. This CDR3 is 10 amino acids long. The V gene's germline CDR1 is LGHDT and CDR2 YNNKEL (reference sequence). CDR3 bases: TGTGCCAGCAGTCTCGGGGGGGCCGTCTTC. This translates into CASSLGGAVF.

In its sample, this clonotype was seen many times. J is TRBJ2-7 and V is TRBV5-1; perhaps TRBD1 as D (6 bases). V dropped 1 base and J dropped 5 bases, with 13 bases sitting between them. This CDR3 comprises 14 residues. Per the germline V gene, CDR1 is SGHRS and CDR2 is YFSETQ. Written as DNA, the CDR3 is TGCGCCAGCAGCTTGTTGGGGGCGATCGACGAGCAGTACTTC. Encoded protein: CASSLLGAIDEQYF.

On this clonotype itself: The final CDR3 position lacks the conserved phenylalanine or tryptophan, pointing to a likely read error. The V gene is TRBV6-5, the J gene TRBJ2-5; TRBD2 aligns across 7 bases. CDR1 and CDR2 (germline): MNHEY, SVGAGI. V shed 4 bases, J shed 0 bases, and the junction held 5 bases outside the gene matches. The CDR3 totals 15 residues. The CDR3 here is CASSSTGGYQETQYL. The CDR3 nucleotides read TGTGCCAGCAGTTCAACCGGGGGGTACCAAGAGACCCAGTACTTG.

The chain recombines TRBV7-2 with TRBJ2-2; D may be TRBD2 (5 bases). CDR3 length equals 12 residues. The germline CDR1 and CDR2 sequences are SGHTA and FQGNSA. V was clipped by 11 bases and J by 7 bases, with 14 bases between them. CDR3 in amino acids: CALRGLVGELFF. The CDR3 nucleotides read TGTGCCCTACGGGGTTTGGTCGGGGAGCTGTTTTTT.

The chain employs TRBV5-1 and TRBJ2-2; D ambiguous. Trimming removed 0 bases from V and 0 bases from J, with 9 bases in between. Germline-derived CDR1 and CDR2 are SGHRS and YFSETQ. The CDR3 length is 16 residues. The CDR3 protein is CASSLAESANTGELFF. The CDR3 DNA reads TGCGCCAGCAGCTTGGCAGAGAGCGCGAACACCGGGGAGCTGTTTTTT.

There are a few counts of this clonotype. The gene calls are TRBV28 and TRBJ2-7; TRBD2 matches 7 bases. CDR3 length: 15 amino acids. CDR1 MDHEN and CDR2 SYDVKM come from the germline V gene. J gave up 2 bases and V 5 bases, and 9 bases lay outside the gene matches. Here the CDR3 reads CASSRRGGAPYEQYF. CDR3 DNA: TGTGCCAGCAGTCGGCGGGGAGGGGCGCCCTACGAGCAGTACTTC. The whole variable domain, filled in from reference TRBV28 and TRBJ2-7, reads DVKVTQSSRYLVKRTGEKVFLECVQDMDHENMFWYRQDPGLGLRLIYFSYDVKMKEKGDIPEGYSVSREKKERFSLILESASTNQTSMYLCASSRRGGAPYEQYFGPGTRLTVT.

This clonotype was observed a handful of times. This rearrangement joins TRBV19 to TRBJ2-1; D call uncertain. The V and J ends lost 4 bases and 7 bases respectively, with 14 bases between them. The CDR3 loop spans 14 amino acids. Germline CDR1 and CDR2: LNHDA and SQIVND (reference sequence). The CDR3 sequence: CASSKATARNEQFF. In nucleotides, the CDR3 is TGTGCCAGTAGTAAGGCTACCGCTCGAAATGAGCAGTTCTTC.

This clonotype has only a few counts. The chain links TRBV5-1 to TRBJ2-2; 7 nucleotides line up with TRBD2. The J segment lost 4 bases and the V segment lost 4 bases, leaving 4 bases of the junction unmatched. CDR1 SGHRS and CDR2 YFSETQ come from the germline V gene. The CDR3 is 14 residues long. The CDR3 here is CASSGGVTTGELFF. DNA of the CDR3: TGCGCCAGCAGCGGGGGGGTCACCACCGGGGAGCTGTTTTTT.

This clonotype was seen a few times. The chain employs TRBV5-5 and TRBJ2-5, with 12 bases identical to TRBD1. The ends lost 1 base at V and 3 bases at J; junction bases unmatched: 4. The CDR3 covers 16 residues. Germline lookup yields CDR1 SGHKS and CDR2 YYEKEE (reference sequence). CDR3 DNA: TGTGCCAGCAGCTTGTGGGGGACAGGGGGCGAAGAGACCCAGTACTTC. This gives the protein CASSLWGTGGEETQYF.

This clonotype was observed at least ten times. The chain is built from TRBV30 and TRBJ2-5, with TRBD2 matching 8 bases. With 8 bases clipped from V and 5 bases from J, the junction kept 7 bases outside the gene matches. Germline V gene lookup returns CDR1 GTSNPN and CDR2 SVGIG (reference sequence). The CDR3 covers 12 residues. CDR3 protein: CAGWTSMETQYF. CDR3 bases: TGTGCCGGCTGGACTAGCATGGAGACCCAGTACTTC.

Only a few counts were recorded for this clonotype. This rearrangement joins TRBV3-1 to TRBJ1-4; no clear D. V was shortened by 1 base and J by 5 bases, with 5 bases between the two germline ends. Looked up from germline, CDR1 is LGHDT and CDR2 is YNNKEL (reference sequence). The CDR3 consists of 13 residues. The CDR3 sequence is CASSQVLNEKLFF. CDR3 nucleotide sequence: TGTGCCAGCAGCCAAGTGTTGAATGAAAAACTGTTTTTT.

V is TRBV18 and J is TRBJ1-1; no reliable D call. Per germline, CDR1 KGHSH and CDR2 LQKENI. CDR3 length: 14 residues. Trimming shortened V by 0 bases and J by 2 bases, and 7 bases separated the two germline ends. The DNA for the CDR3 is TGTGCCAGCTCACCACCGTCGATAAACACTGAAGCTTTCTTT. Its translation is CASSPPSINTEAFF.

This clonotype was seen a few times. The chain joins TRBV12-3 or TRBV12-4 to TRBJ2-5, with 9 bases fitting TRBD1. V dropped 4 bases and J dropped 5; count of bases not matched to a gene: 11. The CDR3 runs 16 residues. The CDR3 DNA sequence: TGTGCCAGCAGTTCCACAGGGGGCCCTTCTGCGGAGACCCAGTACTTC. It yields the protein CASSSTGGPSAETQYF.

CDR3 sequence reads: CASSLVGVNSPLHF. Here the CDR3 DNA reads TGTGCCAGCAGCTTAGTAGGGGTGAATTCACCCCTCCACTTT. The rearrangement uses TRBV7-8 and TRBJ1-6; possible D gene TRBD1, 5 bases. V lost 1 base and J lost 7, with 8 bases in between. CDR3 length equals 14 residues. Germline assignment: CDR1 SGHVS and CDR2 FQNEAQ.

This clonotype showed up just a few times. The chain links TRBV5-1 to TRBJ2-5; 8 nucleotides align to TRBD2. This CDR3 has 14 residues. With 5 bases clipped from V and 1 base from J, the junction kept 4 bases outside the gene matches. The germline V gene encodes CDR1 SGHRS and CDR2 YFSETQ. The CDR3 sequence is CASRVAGRQETQYF. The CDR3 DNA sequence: TGCGCCAGCAGGGTAGCGGGGCGCCAAGAGACCCAGTACTTC.

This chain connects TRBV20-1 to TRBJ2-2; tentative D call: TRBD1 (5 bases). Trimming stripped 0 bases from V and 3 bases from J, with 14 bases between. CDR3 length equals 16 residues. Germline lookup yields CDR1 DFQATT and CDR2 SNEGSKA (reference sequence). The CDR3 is CSARDSGGAHTGELFF. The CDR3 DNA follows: TGCAGTGCTAGAGATTCGGGTGGGGCCCACACCGGGGAGCTGTTTTTT.

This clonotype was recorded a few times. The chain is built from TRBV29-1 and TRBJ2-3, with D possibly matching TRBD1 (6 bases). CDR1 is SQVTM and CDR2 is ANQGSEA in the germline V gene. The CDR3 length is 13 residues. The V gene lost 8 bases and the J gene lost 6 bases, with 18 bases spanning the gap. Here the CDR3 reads CSYQGSVVDTQYF. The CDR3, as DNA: TGCAGCTACCAGGGGTCAGTTGTCGATACGCAGTATTTT.

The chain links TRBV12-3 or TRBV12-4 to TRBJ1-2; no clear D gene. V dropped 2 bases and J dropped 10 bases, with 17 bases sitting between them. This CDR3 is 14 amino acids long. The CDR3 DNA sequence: TGTGCCAGCAGTTTACCTGGCAGGCCGACTGACTACACCTTC. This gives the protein CASSLPGRPTDYTF.

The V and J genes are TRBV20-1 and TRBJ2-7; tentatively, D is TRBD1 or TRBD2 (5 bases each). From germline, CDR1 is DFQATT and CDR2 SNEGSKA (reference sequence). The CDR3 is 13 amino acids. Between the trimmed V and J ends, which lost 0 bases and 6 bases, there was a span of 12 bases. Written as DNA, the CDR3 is TGCAGTGCTAGAGATCCCACTAGGGGCGAGCAGTACGTC. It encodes CSARDPTRGEQYV.

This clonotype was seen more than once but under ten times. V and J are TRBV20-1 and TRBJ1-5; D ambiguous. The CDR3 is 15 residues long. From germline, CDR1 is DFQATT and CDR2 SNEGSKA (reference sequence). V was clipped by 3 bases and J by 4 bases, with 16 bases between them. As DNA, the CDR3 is TGCAGTGCTAGTGTTCGGGGTTTTCAGAATCAGCCCCAGCATTTT. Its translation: CSASVRGFQNQPQHF.

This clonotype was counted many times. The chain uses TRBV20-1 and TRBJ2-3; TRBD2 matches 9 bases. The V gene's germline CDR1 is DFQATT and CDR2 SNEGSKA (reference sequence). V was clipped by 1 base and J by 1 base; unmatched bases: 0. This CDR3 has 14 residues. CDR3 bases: TGCAGTGCTAGAGGGACTAGCGGCACAGATACGCAGTATTTT. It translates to CSARGTSGTDTQYF.

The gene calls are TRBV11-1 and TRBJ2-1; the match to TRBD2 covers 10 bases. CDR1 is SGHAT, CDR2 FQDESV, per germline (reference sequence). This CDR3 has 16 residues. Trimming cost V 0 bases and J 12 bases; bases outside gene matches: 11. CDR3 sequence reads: CASSLAASGSSGRQFF. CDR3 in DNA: TGTGCCAGCAGCTTAGCCGCTAGCGGGAGCAGCGGGCGGCAGTTCTTC.

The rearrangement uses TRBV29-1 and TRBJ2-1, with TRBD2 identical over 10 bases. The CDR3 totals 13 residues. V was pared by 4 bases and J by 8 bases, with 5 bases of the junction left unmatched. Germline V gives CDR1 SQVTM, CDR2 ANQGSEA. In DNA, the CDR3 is TGCAGCGTTGGGACTAGCGGCGGCCATGAGCAGTTCTTC. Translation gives CSVGTSGGHEQFF.

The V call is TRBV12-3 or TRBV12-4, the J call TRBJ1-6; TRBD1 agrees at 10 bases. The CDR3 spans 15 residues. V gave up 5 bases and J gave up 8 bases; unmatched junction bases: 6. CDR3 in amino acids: CASSQRQGADSPLHF. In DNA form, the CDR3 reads TGTGCCAGCAGTCAACGACAGGGGGCAGATTCACCCCTCCACTTT.